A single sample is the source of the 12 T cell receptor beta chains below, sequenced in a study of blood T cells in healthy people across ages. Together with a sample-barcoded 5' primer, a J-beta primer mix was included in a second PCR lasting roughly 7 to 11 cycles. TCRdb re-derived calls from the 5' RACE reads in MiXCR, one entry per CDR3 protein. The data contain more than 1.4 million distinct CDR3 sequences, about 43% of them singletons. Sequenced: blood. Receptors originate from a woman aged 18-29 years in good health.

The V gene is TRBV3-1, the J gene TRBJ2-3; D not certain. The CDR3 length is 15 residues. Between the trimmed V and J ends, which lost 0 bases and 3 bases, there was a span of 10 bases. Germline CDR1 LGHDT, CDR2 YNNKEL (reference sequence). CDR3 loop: CASSQDLMGTDTQYF. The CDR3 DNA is TGTGCCAGCAGCCAAGATCTCATGGGAACAGATACGCAGTATTTT.

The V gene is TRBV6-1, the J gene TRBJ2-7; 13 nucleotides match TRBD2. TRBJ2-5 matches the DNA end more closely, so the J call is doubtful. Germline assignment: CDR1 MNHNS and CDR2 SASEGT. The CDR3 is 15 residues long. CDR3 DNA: TGTGCCAACAAAAGACTAGCGGGAGGTCGGGAGACCCAGTACTTC. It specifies CANKRLAGGRETQYF.

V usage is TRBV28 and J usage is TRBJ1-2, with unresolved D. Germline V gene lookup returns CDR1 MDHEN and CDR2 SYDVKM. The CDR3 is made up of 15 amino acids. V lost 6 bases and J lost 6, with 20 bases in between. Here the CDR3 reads CASRYRTGFSDGYTF. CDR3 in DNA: TGTGCCAGCAGATATCGCACGGGGTTTTCGGATGGCTACACCTTC.

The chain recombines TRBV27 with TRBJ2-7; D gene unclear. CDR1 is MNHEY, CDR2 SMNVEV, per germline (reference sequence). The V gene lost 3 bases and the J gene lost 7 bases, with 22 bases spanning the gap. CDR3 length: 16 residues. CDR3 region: CASSFQSIIPLEEQYF. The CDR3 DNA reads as TGTGCCAGCAGTTTCCAATCCATCATCCCCCTTGAGGAGCAGTACTTC.

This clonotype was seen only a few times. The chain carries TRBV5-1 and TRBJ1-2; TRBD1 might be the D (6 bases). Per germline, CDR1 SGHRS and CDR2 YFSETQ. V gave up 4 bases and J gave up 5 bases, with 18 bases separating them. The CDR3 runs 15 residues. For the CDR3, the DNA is TGCGCCAGCAGCCCGGCGTCAGGGGCCGGGTATGGCTACACCTTC. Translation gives CASSPASGAGYGYTF.

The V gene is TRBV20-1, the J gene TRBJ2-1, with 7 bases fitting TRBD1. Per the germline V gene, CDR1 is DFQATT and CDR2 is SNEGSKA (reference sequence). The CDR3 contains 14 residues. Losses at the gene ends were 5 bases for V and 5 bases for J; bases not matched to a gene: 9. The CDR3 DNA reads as TGCAGTGCTCACCGGGACAGCTCTAACAATGAGCAGTTCTTC. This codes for CSAHRDSSNNEQFF.

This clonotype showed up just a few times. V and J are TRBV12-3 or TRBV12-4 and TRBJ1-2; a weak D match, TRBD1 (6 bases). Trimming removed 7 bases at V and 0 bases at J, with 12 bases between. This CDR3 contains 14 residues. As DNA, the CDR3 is TGTGCCAGCACCTATCAGGGGTCTAACTATGGCTACACCTTC. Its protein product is CASTYQGSNYGYTF.

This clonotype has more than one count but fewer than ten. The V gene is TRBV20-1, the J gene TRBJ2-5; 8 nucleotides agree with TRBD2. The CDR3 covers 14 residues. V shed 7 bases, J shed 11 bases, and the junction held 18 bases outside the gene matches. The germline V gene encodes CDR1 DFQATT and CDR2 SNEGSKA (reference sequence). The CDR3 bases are TGCAGTGTTCACGCGGGTTATGGAGCGGGAGAGCAGTACTTC. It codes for CSVHAGYGAGEQYF.

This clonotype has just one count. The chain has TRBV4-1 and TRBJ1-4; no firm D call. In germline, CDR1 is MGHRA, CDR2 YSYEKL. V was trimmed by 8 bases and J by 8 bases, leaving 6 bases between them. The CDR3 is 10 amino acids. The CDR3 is CASEREKLFF. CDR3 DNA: TGCGCCAGCGAAAGGGAAAAACTGTTTTTT.

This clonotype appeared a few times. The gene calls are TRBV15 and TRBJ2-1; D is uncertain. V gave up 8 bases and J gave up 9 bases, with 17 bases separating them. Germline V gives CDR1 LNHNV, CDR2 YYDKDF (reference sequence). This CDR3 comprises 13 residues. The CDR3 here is CATCEEFGGEQFF. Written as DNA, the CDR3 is TGTGCCACCTGCGAGGAATTCGGTGGTGAGCAGTTCTTC.

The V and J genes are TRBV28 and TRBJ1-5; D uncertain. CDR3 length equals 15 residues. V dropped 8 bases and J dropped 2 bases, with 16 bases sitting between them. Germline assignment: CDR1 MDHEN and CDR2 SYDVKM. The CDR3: CASRPTLDGNQPQHF. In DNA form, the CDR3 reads TGTGCCAGCCGCCCCACCCTGGACGGCAATCAGCCCCAGCATTTT.

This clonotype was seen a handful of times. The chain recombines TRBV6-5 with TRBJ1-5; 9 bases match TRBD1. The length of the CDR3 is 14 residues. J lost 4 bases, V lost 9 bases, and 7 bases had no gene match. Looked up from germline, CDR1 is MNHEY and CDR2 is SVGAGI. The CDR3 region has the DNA TGTGCCAGTTCTGAACAGGGGGCTAATCAGCCCCAGCATTTT. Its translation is CASSEQGANQPQHF.